The clone carrying this T cell receptor beta chain occurred a few times. Trimming took off 10 bases at V and 2 bases at J, with 15 bases between the two ends. The germline V gene encodes CDR1 MNHEY and CDR2 SVGAGI. The CDR3 totals 13 residues. Clones were read by immunoSEQ multiplex PCR, and TCRdb kept only the in-frame ones, dropping some. Of tens of thousands of clones listed, more than 80% are singletons. This entry is derived from a study of blood T cell repertoires in COVID-19. Overall study context: The samples span acute and convalescent COVID-19 from the United States, Italy and Spain. The cDNA or gDNA used as material had been derived from T cells, B-cell-depleted T cells, or PBMCs.

This rearrangement joins TRBV6-5 to TRBJ2-7; D might be TRBD1 (6 bases). This TCR derives from a human donor in a cohort sampled during active COVID-19. Sequencing was done on a sample of peripheral blood. CDR3 sequence: CATRAGGPYEQYF. CDR3 in DNA: TGTGCCACCCGAGCTGGGGGCCCCTACGAGCAGTACTTC.